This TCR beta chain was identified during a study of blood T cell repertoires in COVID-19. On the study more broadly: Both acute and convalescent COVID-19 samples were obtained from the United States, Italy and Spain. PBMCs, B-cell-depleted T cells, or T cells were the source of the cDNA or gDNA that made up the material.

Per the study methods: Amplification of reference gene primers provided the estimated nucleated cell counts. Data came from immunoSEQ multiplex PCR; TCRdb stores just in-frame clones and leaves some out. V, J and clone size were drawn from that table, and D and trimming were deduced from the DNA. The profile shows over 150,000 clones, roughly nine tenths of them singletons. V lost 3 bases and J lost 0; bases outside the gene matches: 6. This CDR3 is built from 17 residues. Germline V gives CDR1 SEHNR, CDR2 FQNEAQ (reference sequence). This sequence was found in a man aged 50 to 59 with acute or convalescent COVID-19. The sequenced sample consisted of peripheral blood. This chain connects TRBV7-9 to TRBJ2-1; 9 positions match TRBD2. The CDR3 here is CASSLDKTSGSYNEQFF. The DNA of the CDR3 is TGTGCCAGCAGCTTGGACAAGACTAGCGGCTCCTACAATGAGCAGTTCTTC.